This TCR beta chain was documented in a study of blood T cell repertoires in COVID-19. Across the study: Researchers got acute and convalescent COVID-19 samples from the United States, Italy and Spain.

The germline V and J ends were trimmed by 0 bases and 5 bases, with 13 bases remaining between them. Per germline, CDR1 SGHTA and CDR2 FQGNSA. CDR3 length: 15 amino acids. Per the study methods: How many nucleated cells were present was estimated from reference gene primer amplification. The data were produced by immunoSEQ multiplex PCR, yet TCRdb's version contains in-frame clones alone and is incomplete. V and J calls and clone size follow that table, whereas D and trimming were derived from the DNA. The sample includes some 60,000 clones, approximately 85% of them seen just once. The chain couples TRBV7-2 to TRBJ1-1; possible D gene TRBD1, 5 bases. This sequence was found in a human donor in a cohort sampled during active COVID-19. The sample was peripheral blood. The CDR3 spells CASSLAAGQGTEAFF. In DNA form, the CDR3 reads TGTGCCAGCAGCTTAGCGGCCGGCCAGGGAACTGAAGCTTTCTTT.